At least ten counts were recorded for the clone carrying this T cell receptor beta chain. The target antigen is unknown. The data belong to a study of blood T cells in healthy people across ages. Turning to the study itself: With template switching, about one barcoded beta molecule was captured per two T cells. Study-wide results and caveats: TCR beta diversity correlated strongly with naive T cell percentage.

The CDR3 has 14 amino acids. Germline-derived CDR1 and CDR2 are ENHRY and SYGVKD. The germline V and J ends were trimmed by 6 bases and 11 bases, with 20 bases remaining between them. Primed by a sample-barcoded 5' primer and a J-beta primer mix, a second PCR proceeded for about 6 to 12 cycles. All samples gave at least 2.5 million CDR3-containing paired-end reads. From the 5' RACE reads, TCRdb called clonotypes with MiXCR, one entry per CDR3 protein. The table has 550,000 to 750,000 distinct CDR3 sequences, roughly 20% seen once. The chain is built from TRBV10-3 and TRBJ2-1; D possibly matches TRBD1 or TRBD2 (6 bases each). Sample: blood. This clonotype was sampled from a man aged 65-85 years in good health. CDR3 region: CAISEGVGGHQQFF. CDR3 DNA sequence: TGTGCCATCAGCGAAGGAGTGGGGGGCCACCAGCAGTTCTTC.